The sequence of this T cell receptor (beta chain) was determined in a study of cytomegalovirus exposure and HLA in healthy donors (dated by TCRdb to 2015 to 2018). For context, the study as a whole: An earlier analysis of a few hundred of the donors reported 276 Gb of sequence data and 95 million to 140 million unique TCR beta sequences obtained from roughly 180 million T cells. Using immunosequencing, the study profiled T cell repertoires from 666 subjects and related those repertoires to cytomegalovirus serostatus. High-throughput TCR immunosequencing, statistical association of individual TCRs with disease status, and machine learning were combined to predict cytomegalovirus infection status. Rather than using new phenotypic data, the later analysis identified candidate immune exposures from TCR beta sequences and from how often those sequences occurred across donors. To study patterns of TCR occurrence, a later analysis re-analyzed previously published TCR beta repertoires from hundreds of donors and added high-resolution HLA genotyping. The genetic ancestry cluster associated with self-reported Caucasian donors included over 80% of the 350 to 500 genotyped donors. The aim of the study was to test whether cataloging public T cell receptors could identify signatures of past pathogen exposure. All discovery cohort repertoires had been generated on a single sequencing platform. Roughly five DR-DQ haplotypes were handled as single units for association and clustering because linkage in the cohort was strong. Donor age, sex, ethnicity and CMV serostatus were collected together with the repertoire data. In addition to the first cohort of 666 subjects, a separate validation cohort of 120 different subjects was used. Genome-wide SNP genotypes for about 55% of the 666 donors were used in a later genetic analysis, which treated that subset as a discovery cohort. The number of donors typed differed by locus, with about 620-630 for A, B, C, DRB1 and DQB1, 522 for DQA1, approximately 580 for DPA1, and some 440 for DPB1. An earlier analysis of roughly 580 of the donors used high-throughput TCR beta sequencing to judge whether each TCR beta V gene segment behaved as functional or pseudogenic. An early release that covered fewer than 800 HLA-typed donors contained 250 to 350 gigabases of sequencing data and 65 million to 100 million unique TCR sequences. Across about 380 genotyped donors of the cohort, an average of approximately 200,000 unique TCR beta nucleotide sequences per donor were sequenced, and approximately 19% of those sequences were non-productive. HLA typing covered class I and class II loci at four-digit resolution.

This clone occurred a few times. It lacks a known antigen. Base qualities are not at hand, and no much larger clone is one base apart. In total, approximately 700 healthy bone marrow donors made up the cohort. At the time of sampling, all cohort members were nominally healthy, though unrecorded immune exposures were likely present. The donor tested CMV seronegative, placing the donor among the 350 or so seronegative members of the cohort. Every donor gave a peripheral blood sample, and the peripheral blood mononuclear cells from that sample were used for TCR beta sequencing. Genomic DNA was extracted from the blood cell samples with the Qiagen DNeasy Blood Extraction Kit. The full study reports these points: Most TCR sequences were observed very rarely across donors, whereas some public TCRs were present in many individuals. Compared with the approximately 700-donor mean, donors in an Asian-associated ancestry cluster had fewer N-insertions in productive TCRs, according to a later genetic analysis. Most CMV-associated TCR beta chains appeared to be HLA-restricted in a later analysis, and the HLA associations seemed to be driven largely by CMV exposure. Broadly in line with IMGT annotations, most TCR beta V segments showed up in productive rearrangements about 90% or about 30% of the time in an earlier analysis of 450 to 600 of the donors. The classifier was reported to diagnose cytomegalovirus status with high specificity and sensitivity in both the original cohort and the validation cohort. According to a later analysis, TCR association rates differed among HLA loci, with DRB1 alleles showing the most associated TCRs and HLA-C alleles showing the fewest. The earlier analysis of approximately 540 of the donors excluded 15 to 20 rarely observed V segments, including chromosome 9 orphons, because counts were too low. Several of the top co-occurrence clusters appeared to be linked to parvovirus B19, influenza, CMV and Epstein-Barr virus, according to a later analysis. The sequencing pipeline was judged likely to have produced a cluster of highly shared sequence variants as a technical artifact. Roughly uniform sequencing depth across donors was assumed in presence/absence analyses, although this assumption may not hold. Because HLA typing was unavailable for some donors at each locus, only the typed subset was used in association tests. A later analysis associated 16,951 TCR beta sequences with specific HLA alleles at a false discovery rate of 0.05. It was suggested by the authors that the approach could potentially be generalized to other disease states and immunological phenotypes. Linkage disequilibrium might explain the correlated functional status among segregating V segments, but an unknown experimental factor could not be excluded. When HLA alleles, especially DR and DQ, strongly co-occurred, attributing TCR associations to individual alleles was difficult. In the study, 164 TCR beta chains were listed as associated with cytomegalovirus. A further reported finding was that TCR beta sequences accurately predicted the HLA-A and HLA-B alleles for most subjects in the first cohort. In vitro tests confirmed that a few of the cytomegalovirus-associated TCR beta chains recognize cytomegalovirus antigens. A later analysis found that HLA-associated TCR beta chains were more clonally expanded and had lower generation probabilities than equally common non-associated chains. V-gene and J-gene trimming of TCR beta chains was associated with a missense DCLRE1C variant in a later genetic analysis, and the association was replicated in an independent cohort. For the cohort, immune exposure information was limited to CMV serostatus. Only TCR beta chains were sequenced in this cohort, and the absence of alpha or paired-chain data limited detectable features.

The library was generated by the immunoSEQ multiplex PCR assay. For the multiplex PCR, a mixture combining 60 forward primers for TCR Vbeta segments and 13 reverse primers for TCR Jbeta segments was used. The CDR3 region of rearranged TCR beta genes was amplified from genomic DNA with a multiplex PCR assay. On the Illumina HiSeq System, the amplified TCR beta libraries were sequenced as 87-base-pair reads. The source study handled its data this way. Across the 500 to 850 repertoires, a later analysis counted roughly 84 million unique TCR beta chains, 8.5 million to 12 million of which were shared by at least two donors. Raw reads were error-corrected and collapsed into unique sequences with a nearest-neighbor algorithm that merged closely related sequences to remove PCR and sequencing errors. V, D and J gene segments were assigned by aligning CDR3 sequences to IMGT reference sequences. Each retained sequence needed at least a six-nucleotide match to both a V gene segment and a J gene segment. A rearrangement was called productive if the CDR3 had no stop codons and remained in frame with V and J, and every other rearrangement was called non-productive. CDR3 was defined according to IMGT convention as the region running from the second conserved V-encoded cysteine to the conserved J-encoded phenylalanine. In an earlier analysis of approximately 590 of the donors, sequences lacking an unambiguous match to a single V gene segment were excluded. In an earlier analysis of a few hundred of the donors, V segments were called functional above 56.7% productive rearrangements and were called segregating when the between-donor standard deviation exceeded 5%. A statistical classification framework was developed to diagnose cytomegalovirus status using the catalog of TCR beta chain sequences. In a later analysis, TCR nucleotide sequences were compared against IMGT/GENE-DB human TR gene sequences so that V and J genes could be assigned. In a later analysis, CDR3 sequences and most-parsimonious VDJ recombination scenarios were assigned using the TCRdist pipeline. In a later analysis, each TCR beta chain was defined by its CDR3 amino acid sequence together with its V-gene family, and reads without a unique V-gene family were excluded. A later analysis removed 592 highly shared, low-generation-probability nucleotide sequences to deal with suspected cross-contamination and a sequencing artifact. A later analysis calculated a clonal expansion index for each public chain from normalized within-repertoire ranks of inferred template counts. In a later analysis, generation probabilities were computed with a VDJ recombination model fitted to out-of-frame rearrangements, and the resulting probabilities were checked against IGoR. In a later analysis, hypergeometric tests were used to score TCR-TCR, TCR-HLA and TCR-CMV co-occurrence, with a repertoire-size bias correction applied to TCR pairs. In a later analysis, false discovery rates were estimated by permuting HLA or CMV assignments 20 times. In a later analysis, co-occurring TCRs were grouped with DBSCAN, and TCRdist sequence similarity was added when clustering was performed within HLA-allele-positive subsets. Co-occurrence clustering excluded repertoires with fewer than 30,000 or more than 120,000 public chains, plus five with anomalous nucleotide sharing. The table was pulled from immuneACCESS by TCRdb, which kept in-frame rearrangements only. Such tables lose some clones; where checked, under half of the loss comes from unresolved V genes, and the rest has no known cause. V, J and clone size are taken as reported in that table, and D and trimming were inferred from the DNA itself. This sample is represented by 95,000 to 150,000 clones; 80% of them were singletons. Of the sample, 2% to 2.5% falls within the top ten clones.

The sample comprised PBMCs. The TCR was taken from a man aged 25 to 40 in good health and CMV-seronegative.

The CDR3: CASSLTGWDTEAFF. The nucleotides read TGTGCCAGCAGTTTAACAGGGTGGGACACTGAAGCTTTCTTT. The chain couples TRBV27 to TRBJ1-1; the D gene is perhaps TRBD1, from 6 matching bases. CDR3 length: 14 amino acids, cysteine to phenylalanine. CDR3 DNA is the only sequence kept; it has 42 bases, read in frame from the first base. V is pared back by 2 bases and J by 3 bases, with 10 bases lying between the germline termini. The CDR1 and CDR2 encoded by the germline V gene (reference sequence) are MNHEY and SMNVEV.